The 24 T cell receptor beta chains presented below share a single source sample, sequenced in a study of T cells in Graves' hyperthyroidism and ophthalmopathy. Researchers amplified the TCR beta CDR3 regions from RNA transcripts. The TCR CDR3 was amplified in a first-round RT-PCR using the HTBI primer set. TCRdb used MiXCR to reprocess the multiplex PCR reads, holding one entry per CDR3 protein. The table lists about 460,000 distinct CDR3 sequences, roughly 23% of them singletons. The sample consisted of blood. These receptors were collected from a woman in her 70s with Graves' ophthalmopathy.

This clonotype was counted a few times. The CDR3 DNA sequence: TGTGCCAGTAGTGGACAGGTCCCCACCGGGGAGCTGTTTTTT. It is translated as CASSGQVPTGELFF. The V gene is TRBV19, the J gene TRBJ2-2; 7 nucleotides agree with TRBD1. V shed 5 bases, J shed 4 bases, and the junction held 4 bases outside the gene matches. CDR3 size: 14 residues. Germline V gives CDR1 LNHDA, CDR2 SQIVND (reference sequence).

J is TRBJ1-4 and V is TRBV5-1, with D maybe TRBD1 (5 bases). The V gene lost 0 bases and the J gene lost 7 bases, with 16 bases spanning the gap. The CDR3 consists of 16 residues. CDR1 is SGHRS and CDR2 is YFSETQ in the germline V gene. CDR3 nucleotide sequence: TGCGCCAGCAGCTTGGAGTGGCGCCGACAGTCTGAAAAACTGTTTTTT. Amino acids: CASSLEWRRQSEKLFF.

This sequence joins TRBV20-1 and TRBJ1-2; D not certain. The CDR3 has 11 amino acids. Deletions cut 0 bases from V and 5 bases from J, with 4 bases between. Germline-derived CDR1 and CDR2 are DFQATT and SNEGSKA (reference sequence). The DNA for the CDR3 is TGCAGTGCTAGAGAGGGTTATGGCTACACCTTC. This encodes CSAREGYGYTF.

The gene calls are TRBV9 and TRBJ1-2, with D uncertain. Trimming stripped 0 bases from V and 2 bases from J, with 8 bases between. This CDR3 region has 14 residues. The germline CDR1 and CDR2 sequences are SGDLS and YYNGEE. DNA of the CDR3: TGTGCCAGCAGCGTAGGGACGGTGAACTATGGCTACACCTTC. Its protein product is CASSVGTVNYGYTF.

CDR3 loop: CASSPRTGWSTGELFF. The CDR3 DNA is TGTGCCAGCAGCCCACGGACAGGGTGGAGTACCGGGGAGCTGTTTTTT. This chain joins TRBV9 and TRBJ2-2; 8 bases fit TRBD1. CDR1 is SGDLS and CDR2 is YYNGEE in the germline V gene. V dropped 4 bases and J dropped 5; count of bases not matched to a gene: 10. The CDR3 runs to 16 residues.

This chain connects TRBV25-1 to TRBJ2-1, with TRBD2 matching 14 bases. The V and J ends lost 4 bases and 7 bases, in that order; junction bases with no gene match: 9. CDR1 MGHDK and CDR2 SYGVNS come from the germline V gene. This CDR3 has 17 residues. The CDR3 nucleotides are TGTGCCAGCAGTGTTGGAAGACTAGCGGGAGGGTCGAATGAGCAGTTCTTC. Protein: CASSVGRLAGGSNEQFF.

The sample holds many counts of this clonotype. V and J are TRBV5-1 and TRBJ2-3, with D perhaps TRBD2 (6 bases). Trimming took 4 bases from V and 0 from J, leaving 18 bases between them. Germline V CDR1 and CDR2: SGHRS, YFSETQ. The CDR3 has 17 residues. The CDR3 here is CASSDPRVADSTDTQYF. As DNA, the CDR3 is TGCGCCAGCAGCGACCCGCGGGTAGCGGATAGCACAGATACGCAGTATTTT.

This clonotype was seen ten or more times. The chain uses TRBV28 and TRBJ2-7; 8 bases line up with TRBD2. The ends lost 3 bases at V and 1 base at J; junction bases unmatched: 5. The CDR3 extends over 15 amino acids. Germline V gene data show CDR1 as MDHEN and CDR2 as SYDVKM. The CDR3 protein is CASSFPSGGSYEQYF. CDR3 nucleotide sequence: TGTGCCAGCAGTTTTCCGAGCGGGGGTTCCTACGAGCAGTACTTC.

V and J are TRBV5-1 and TRBJ2-7; 9 positions match TRBD1. This CDR3 has 17 residues. V lost 3 bases, J lost 2 bases, and 12 bases stayed unmatched. Germline values: CDR1 SGHRS, CDR2 YFSETQ. CDR3 region: CASSSSRTGTGPYEQYF. The CDR3 DNA sequence: TGCGCCAGCAGCTCTTCACGAACCGGGACAGGGCCCTACGAGCAGTACTTC.

The CDR3 reads CASSYFVGSDTDTQYF. Here the CDR3 DNA reads TGTGCCAGCAGTTACTTCGTAGGTAGCGACACAGATACGCAGTATTTT. The chain uses TRBV6-2 or TRBV6-3 and TRBJ2-3; tentatively, D is TRBD2 (5 bases). Trimming took off 1 base at V and 2 bases at J, with 13 bases between the two ends. The CDR3 length is 16 residues. Germline assignment: CDR1 MNHEY and CDR2 SVGEGT.

The rearrangement joins TRBV5-6 to TRBJ2-3, with TRBD1 identical over 9 bases. Trimming removed 4 bases from V and 2 bases from J; junction bases left unmatched: 5. CDR3 length: 15 residues. Germline lookup yields CDR1 SGHDT and CDR2 YYEEEE. CDR3 loop: CASSHRGRNTDTQYF. The CDR3 DNA sequence: TGTGCCAGCAGCCACAGGGGGCGTAACACAGATACGCAGTATTTT.

The rearrangement uses TRBV30 and TRBJ1-5; no reliable D call. Trimming cost V 4 bases and J 5 bases, with 12 bases left between them. Germline loops: CDR1 GTSNPN, CDR2 SVGIG (reference sequence). The CDR3 has 13 amino acids. The chain's CDR3 is CAWNPSGDQPQHF. As DNA, the CDR3 is TGTGCCTGGAACCCTTCGGGCGATCAGCCCCAGCATTTT.

This clonotype has more than one count but fewer than ten. The chain couples TRBV9 to TRBJ2-5; D unresolved. This CDR3 spans 13 amino acids. Per the germline V gene, CDR1 is SGDLS and CDR2 is YYNGEE. V was shortened by 4 bases and J by 3 bases, with 10 bases between the two germline ends. The CDR3: CASSSRPEETQYF. The CDR3 DNA is TGTGCCAGCAGCTCCCGACCGGAAGAGACCCAGTACTTC.

Comments on this clonotype: At one boundary the junction diverges from the germline segment, which might be a read error. This sequence joins TRBV3-1 and TRBJ1-3; D is unresolved. Germline V gives CDR1 LGHDT, CDR2 YNNKEL (reference sequence). The CDR3 length is 17 residues. The CDR3 DNA reads as TGTGCCAGCAGCCAAGATAATGCGTTGTTTAATGGATACACCATATATTTT. It translates to CASSQDNALFNGYTIYF.

J is TRBJ2-2 and V is TRBV6-1; 10 nucleotides align to TRBD2. J was trimmed by 7 bases and V by 6 bases; bases with no gene match: 8. The CDR3 totals 15 residues. Germline lookup yields CDR1 MNHNS and CDR2 SASEGT. DNA for the CDR3: TGTGCCAGCAGCTTCACTAGCGGGATCGTCGGGGAGCTGTTTTTT. As protein: CASSFTSGIVGELFF.

The chain combines TRBV3-1 with TRBJ1-1; D might be TRBD1 (5 bases). V was clipped by 0 bases and J by 1 base, with 9 bases between them. The CDR3 totals 15 residues. Germline V gene lookup returns CDR1 LGHDT and CDR2 YNNKEL (reference sequence). CDR3 in DNA: TGTGCCAGCAGCCAAGACAGGGCATGGAACACTGAAGCTTTCTTT. This encodes CASSQDRAWNTEAFF.

This clonotype was seen a few times. For the CDR3, the DNA is TGTGCCAGCAGCCCCGGACGGAACACCATATATTTT. It codes for CASSPGRNTIYF. This chain joins TRBV6-1 and TRBJ1-3, with unresolved D. The V gene's germline CDR1 is MNHNS and CDR2 SASEGT. The V end lost 6 bases, the J end lost 7 bases, and 10 bases lay between the germline ends. The CDR3 is 12 residues long.

The chain has TRBV11-2 and TRBJ1-1; 7 bases agree with TRBD1. The V gene end was trimmed by 8 bases and the J gene end by 6 bases; junction bases not matched to a gene: 21. CDR3 size: 17 residues. Germline-derived CDR1 and CDR2 are SGHAT and FQNNGV. This CDR3 reads CASSPRQGTTIDSEAFF. CDR3 DNA: TGTGCCAGCTCACCCAGACAGGGAACCACAATAGACTCTGAAGCTTTCTTT.

This clonotype was counted many times. This chain joins TRBV12-3 or TRBV12-4 and TRBJ2-3; 10 bases are a match to TRBD1. The CDR3 has 14 residues. The V and J ends lost 9 bases and 6 bases, in that order; junction bases with no gene match: 9. CDR3 region: CASIPGQGFDTQYF. The CDR3 coding sequence is TGTGCCAGTATTCCGGGACAGGGGTTCGATACGCAGTATTTT.

This chain joins TRBV19 and TRBJ1-4; 8 nucleotides match TRBD1. V lost 3 bases to trimming and J lost 6 bases; unmatched junction nucleotides: 12. The CDR3 sequence is 17 residues long. Germline V gives CDR1 LNHDA, CDR2 SQIVND (reference sequence). CDR3 in amino acids: CASSIFNLQGAYEKLFF. For the CDR3, the DNA is TGTGCCAGTAGTATTTTTAATTTGCAGGGGGCTTATGAAAAACTGTTTTTT.

The sample holds many counts of this clonotype. The V gene is TRBV7-9, the J gene TRBJ1-4; the D gene is possibly TRBD1 (5 bases). This CDR3 contains 15 residues. CDR1 and CDR2 from the germline V gene are SEHNR and FQNEAQ (reference sequence). Trimming cost V 0 bases and J 4 bases, with 9 bases left between them. CDR3 sequence reads: CASSLAETVNEKLFF. The CDR3 region has the DNA TGTGCCAGCAGCTTAGCGGAGACAGTTAATGAAAAACTGTTTTTT.

In this sample, this clonotype turned up a few times. The J gene is TRBJ1-5, the V gene TRBV27, with TRBD1 matching over 10 bases. The CDR3 runs to 16 residues. The V segment lost 6 bases and the J segment 2 bases; nucleotides outside the gene matches: 7. Germline V gene lookup returns CDR1 MNHEY and CDR2 SMNVEV (reference sequence). CDR3 region: CASRRAGTGGNQPQHF. The CDR3 coding sequence is TGTGCCAGCAGACGAGCCGGGACAGGGGGCAATCAGCCCCAGCATTTT.

This clonotype was found a few times. A much larger clone differs by one base, so this may be a read error. V is TRBV11-2 and J is TRBJ2-1; TRBD1 aligns across 7 bases. The CDR3 runs 14 residues. Germline V gene data show CDR1 as SGHAT and CDR2 as FQNNGV. With 3 bases clipped from V and 4 bases from J, the junction kept 3 bases outside the gene matches. The CDR3 sequence is CASSFDRVYNEQFF. CDR3 nucleotides: TGTGCCAGCAGCTTCGACAGGGTATACAATGAGCAGTTCTTC.

J is TRBJ2-2 and V is TRBV28, with TRBD2 identical over 8 bases. Germline V gene data show CDR1 as MDHEN and CDR2 as SYDVKM. The CDR3 has 18 residues. J lost 6 bases, V lost 8 bases, and 20 bases had no gene match. The CDR3 nucleotides read TGTGCCAGCTCACCACGAGTCAGAGCAGCGGGAGAGTCCGGGGAGCTGTTTTTT. Translated: CASSPRVRAAGESGELFF.